This paragraph reports one T cell receptor (beta chain). At least ten counts were recorded for this clonotype. Its cognate antigen has yet to be identified. The sample holds no much larger clone one base away, and base qualities are not on file. Ficoll-Paque density gradient centrifugation was used to isolate PBMCs. Reading the germline V gene gives CDR1 SQVTM and CDR2 ANQGSEA. Reading from cysteine to phenylalanine, the CDR3 counts 9 amino acids. The kept DNA is CDR3 alone, 27 bases in frame from the first base. The germline ends are 4 bases apart after V is trimmed by 3 bases and J by 8 bases. The data were taken from a study of T-cell memory formation after mild COVID-19 (dated by TCRdb to about 2021). General notes on the study: TCR sequence clusters from the two donors were found to be largely donor specific. In a couple of donors, T-cell clones that expanded and contracted after mild COVID-19 were tracked by sequencing TCRalpha and TCRbeta repertoires over time. Two young, previously healthy adult volunteers, one female and one male, were included in the cohort. Broad study findings and their caveats: The study covered only a couple of mild cases, and larger cohorts including severe cases with pre-infection samples were considered necessary. Contracting CD4+ clones were found mainly in CM and EM memory subsets, while CD8+ clones were enriched in EMRA. Some responding clones were found in pre-infection memory, which suggests that pre-existing cross-reactive memory T cells took part in the SARS-CoV-2 response. Whether the second-wave clones peaking on day 37 were SARS-CoV-2 specific was not confirmed. Clones that contracted from day 15 to 85 showed balanced CD4/CD8 phenotypes, whereas a second wave of clones that expanded from day 15 to 37 leaned towards CD4+.

These reads were obtained on an Illumina NovaSeq 6000. Using 5'RACE with constant-segment primers, TCRalpha and TCRbeta cDNA libraries were constructed, with sample barcodes and unique molecular identifiers added in the process. Trizol reagent was used to extract RNA from every sample. Library amplification was performed in two PCR steps, and a second sample barcode and Illumina TruSeq adapters were introduced in the second step. Libraries were sequenced on an Illumina NovaSeq with 2 x 150 bp paired-end reads. The paper's processing steps were these. Reads were demultiplexed and collapsed into UMI-guided consensus sequences with migec v1.2.7. With mixcr v2.1.11, UMI consensuses were aligned to TRA and TRB V and J templates and assembled into clonotypes. Expanded or contracted clonotypes were those called significant by both edgeR and NoisET, with noise models trained on biological replicates. For edgeR calls, the cutoffs were a false discovery rate-adjusted p below 0.01 and a log2 fold-change threshold of 1. As an exploratory analysis of dynamics, max-normalized trajectories of the 1000 most abundant clonotypes were examined by PCA with hierarchical clustering. Separately sequenced CD4+ and CD8+ repertoires were used to assign a CD4 or CD8 phenotype to each responding clone. Through fastp at Q25 and MiXCR, TCRdb rebuilt clones from the public reads, retaining in-frame beta chains. Here each entry gathers all rows of one CDR3 protein and keeps the most common genes and DNA. These V and J calls originate from TCRdb's pipeline instead of the authors' own analysis. Counted in this sample were 400,000 to 500,000 distinct CDR3 sequences; approximately 20% of them appeared once. The ten largest clones capture 7.5% to 9.5% of the sample.

Sequencing was performed on PBMCs or a T cell subset sorted from them (not recorded which). The rearranged chain carries TRBV29-1 and TRBJ1-2, with the D gene not clear enough to name. The receptor's source is an adult woman who had mild COVID-19 (a few samples of this study predate the infection). The sample titles of this study are shuffled in the database, so cell type and time point are left out; the donor was told from shared clones. The DNA sequence follows: TGCAGCGTTGATGGGGGCTACACCTTC. Its coded protein is CSVDGGYTF.